This T cell receptor beta chain was sequenced for a study of cytomegalovirus exposure and HLA in healthy donors. PCR amplification relied on 60 Vbeta primers (plus 13 Jbeta primers). Sequencing was performed with immunoSEQ multiplex PCR; in TCRdb, only in-frame clones are kept and a portion is missing. Of more than 95,000 clones detected, about three quarters appear once; the ten largest clones hold roughly 8.6%. CDR3 size: 14 residues. The germline V gene encodes CDR1 KGHSH and CDR2 LQKENI. Trimming left V 3 bases short and J 2 bases short, with 11 bases between. The origin of this receptor is a woman aged 40 to 50 in good health and CMV-seropositive. The sample was PBMCs. The rearrangement links TRBV18 to TRBJ2-7; perhaps TRBD1 as D (6 bases). CDR3 coding DNA: TGTGCCAGCTCACCGCAGGGGTCACCCTACGAGCAGTACTTC. It translates to CASSPQGSPYEQYF.